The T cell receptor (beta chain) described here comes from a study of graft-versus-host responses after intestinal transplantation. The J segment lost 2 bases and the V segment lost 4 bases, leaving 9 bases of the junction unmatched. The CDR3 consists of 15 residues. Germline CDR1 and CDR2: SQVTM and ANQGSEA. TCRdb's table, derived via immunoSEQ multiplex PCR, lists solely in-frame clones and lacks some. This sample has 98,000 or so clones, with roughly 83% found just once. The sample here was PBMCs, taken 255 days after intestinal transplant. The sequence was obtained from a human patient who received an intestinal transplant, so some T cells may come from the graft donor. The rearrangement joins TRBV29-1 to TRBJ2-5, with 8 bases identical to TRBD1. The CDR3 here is CSVAVGQVLQETQYF. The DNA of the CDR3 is TGCAGCGTTGCAGTGGGACAGGTCCTGCAAGAGACCCAGTACTTC.